This T cell receptor (beta chain) was observed in a study of OX40 agonist ivuxolimab in advanced cancers. Study information: A mean age of about 56 years, range about 20 to 85, was recorded, and more than 80% were male. Findings and caveats of the study: Low normalized clonal expansion also occurred in some nonresponding patients. Researchers did not establish what antigens the expanded peripheral T cells target.

For this clone: Antigen specificity is unknown.

This CDR3 is built from 12 residues. Trimming removed 5 bases at V and 3 bases at J, with 8 bases between. Germline V lookup: CDR1 MDHEN, CDR2 SYDVKM. The assay was immunoSEQ multiplex PCR, and TCRdb's table has in-frame clones only and misses some. The sample comprises more than 45,000 clones, over 75% of which are singletons, and roughly 2% rests with the top ten. The sequencing here drew on CD4+ or CD8+ T cells sorted from blood, taken in a trial of the OX40 agonist ivuxolimab. The source of this sequence is an adult with an advanced solid tumor such as melanoma, head and neck, liver or kidney cancer. The chain couples TRBV28 to TRBJ2-7, with D possibly matching TRBD1 (5 bases). CDR3 region: CASSPDSYEQYF. For the CDR3, the DNA is TGTGCCAGCAGTCCCGACAGCTACGAGCAGTACTTC.